This T cell receptor (beta chain) emerged from a study of T-cell reconstitution after alpha-beta-depleted transplantation in children. This clonotype was detected ten times or more. Unique molecular identifiers featured in how the TCRbeta library was prepared. One entry per CDR3 protein, called by TCRdb with MiXCR from the PCR reads. This table has hundreds of thousands of distinct CDR3 sequences, 20% to 30% appearing once. The germline gives CDR1 SQVTM, CDR2 ANQGSEA. CDR3 length: 13 amino acids. V shed 3 bases and J 2 bases; nucleotides not matched to a gene: 1. The specimen comprised PBMCs, sampled before TCRalphabeta/CD19-depleted stem cell transplant. This TCR was sampled from a girl aged 2-10 years with Fanconi anemia, due to receive a stem cell transplant. The V and J genes are TRBV29-1 and TRBJ1-2, with 9 bases that match TRBD1. CDR3 loop: CSVEGQGNYGYTF. The CDR3 DNA reads as TGCAGCGTTGAGGGACAGGGAAACTATGGCTACACCTTC. Complete variable domain (other parts from reference TRBV29-1 and TRBJ1-2): SAVISQKPSRDICQRGTSLTIQCQVDSQVTMMFWYRQQPGQSLTLIATANQGSEATYESGFVIDKFPISRPNLTFSTLTVSNMSPEDSSIYLCSVEGQGNYGYTFGSGTRLTVV.